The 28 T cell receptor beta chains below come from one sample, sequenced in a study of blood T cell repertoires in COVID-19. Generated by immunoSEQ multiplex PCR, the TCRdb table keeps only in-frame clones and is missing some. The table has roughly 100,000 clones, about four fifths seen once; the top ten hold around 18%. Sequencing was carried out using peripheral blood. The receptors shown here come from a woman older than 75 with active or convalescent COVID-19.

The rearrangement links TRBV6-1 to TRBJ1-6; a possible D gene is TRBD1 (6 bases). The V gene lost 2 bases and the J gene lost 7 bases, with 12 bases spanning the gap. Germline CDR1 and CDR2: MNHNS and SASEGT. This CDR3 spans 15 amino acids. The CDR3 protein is CASSEIDRINSPLHF. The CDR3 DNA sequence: TGTGCCAGCAGTGAAATAGACAGGATCAATTCACCCCTCCACTTT.

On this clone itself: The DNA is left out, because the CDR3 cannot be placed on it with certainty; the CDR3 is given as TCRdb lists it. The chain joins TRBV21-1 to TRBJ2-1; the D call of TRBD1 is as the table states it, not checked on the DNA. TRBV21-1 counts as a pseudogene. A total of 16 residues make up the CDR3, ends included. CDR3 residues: CASSTIIFAGGNEQFF.

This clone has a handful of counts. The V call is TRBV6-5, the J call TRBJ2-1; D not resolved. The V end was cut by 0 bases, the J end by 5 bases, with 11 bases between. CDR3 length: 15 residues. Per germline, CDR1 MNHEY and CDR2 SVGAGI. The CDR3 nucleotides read TGTGCCAGCAGTTACTCGGCGTCTACTAACAATGAGCAGTTCTTC. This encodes CASSYSASTNNEQFF.

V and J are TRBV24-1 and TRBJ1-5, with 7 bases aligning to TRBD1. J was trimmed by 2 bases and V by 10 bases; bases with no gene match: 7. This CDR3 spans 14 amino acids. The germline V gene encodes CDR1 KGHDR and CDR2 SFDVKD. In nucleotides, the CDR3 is TGTGCCACGGCAGGGGGTTCGGGCAATCAGCCCCAGCATTTT. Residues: CATAGGSGNQPQHF.

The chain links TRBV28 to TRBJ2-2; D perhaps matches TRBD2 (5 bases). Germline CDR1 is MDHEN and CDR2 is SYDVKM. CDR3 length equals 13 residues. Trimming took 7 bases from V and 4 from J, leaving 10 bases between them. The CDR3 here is CASNNGVTGELFF. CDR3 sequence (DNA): TGTGCCAGCAACAACGGGGTCACCGGGGAGCTGTTTTTT.

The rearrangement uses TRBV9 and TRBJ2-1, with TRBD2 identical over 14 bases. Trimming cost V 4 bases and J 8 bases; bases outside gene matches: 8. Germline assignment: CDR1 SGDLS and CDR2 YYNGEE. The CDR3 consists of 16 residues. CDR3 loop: CASSPVGTSGSHEQFF. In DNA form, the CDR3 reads TGTGCCAGCAGCCCAGTGGGGACTAGCGGGAGTCATGAGCAGTTCTTC.

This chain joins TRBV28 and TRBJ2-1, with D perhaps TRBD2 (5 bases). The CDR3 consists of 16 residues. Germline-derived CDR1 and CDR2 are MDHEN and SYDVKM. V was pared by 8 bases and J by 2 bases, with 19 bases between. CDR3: CASVTPTNPPYNEQFF. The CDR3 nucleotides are TGTGCCAGCGTTACCCCGACTAACCCTCCCTACAATGAGCAGTTCTTC. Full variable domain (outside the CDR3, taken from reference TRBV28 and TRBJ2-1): DVKVTQSSRYLVKRTGEKVFLECVQDMDHENMFWYRQDPGLGLRLIYFSYDVKMKEKGDIPEGYSVSREKKERFSLILESASTNQTSMYLCASVTPTNPPYNEQFFGPGTRLTVL.

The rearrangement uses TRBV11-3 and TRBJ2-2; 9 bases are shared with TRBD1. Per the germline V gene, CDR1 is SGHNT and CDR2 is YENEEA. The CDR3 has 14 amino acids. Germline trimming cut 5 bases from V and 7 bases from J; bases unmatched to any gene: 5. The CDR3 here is CASSPGQGNGELFF. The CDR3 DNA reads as TGTGCCAGCAGCCCGGGACAGGGTAACGGGGAGCTGTTTTTT.

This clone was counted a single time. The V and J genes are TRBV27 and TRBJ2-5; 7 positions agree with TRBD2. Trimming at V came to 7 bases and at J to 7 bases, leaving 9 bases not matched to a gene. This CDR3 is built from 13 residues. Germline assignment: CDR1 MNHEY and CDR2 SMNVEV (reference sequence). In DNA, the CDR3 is TGTGCCAGCACCCCGGGAGGTACGCGGACCCAGTACTTC. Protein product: CASTPGGTRTQYF.

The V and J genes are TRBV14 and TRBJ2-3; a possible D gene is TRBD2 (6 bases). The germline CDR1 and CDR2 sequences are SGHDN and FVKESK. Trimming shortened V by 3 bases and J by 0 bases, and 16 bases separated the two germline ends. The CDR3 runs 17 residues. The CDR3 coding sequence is TGTGCCAGCAGCCACTATAGCGGTCCGATGAGCACAGATACGCAGTATTTT. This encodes CASSHYSGPMSTDTQYF. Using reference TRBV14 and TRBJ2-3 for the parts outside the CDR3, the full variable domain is EAGVTQFPSHSVIEKGQTVTLRCDPISGHDNLYWYRRVMGKEIKFLLHFVKESKQDESGMPNNRFLAERTGGTYSTLKVQPAELEDSGVYFCASSHYSGPMSTDTQYFGPGTRLTVL.

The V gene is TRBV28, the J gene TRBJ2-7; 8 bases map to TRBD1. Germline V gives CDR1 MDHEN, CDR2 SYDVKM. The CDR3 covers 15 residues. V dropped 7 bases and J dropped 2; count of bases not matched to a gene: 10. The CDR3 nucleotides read TGTGCCAGCAAGGGGGCCGGGACAGGTACCTACGAGCAGTACTTC. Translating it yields CASKGAGTGTYEQYF.

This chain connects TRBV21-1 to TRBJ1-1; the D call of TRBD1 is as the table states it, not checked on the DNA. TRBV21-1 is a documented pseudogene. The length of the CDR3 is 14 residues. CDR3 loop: CASSVPTDNTEAFF. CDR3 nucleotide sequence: TGTGCCAGCAGCGTCCCGACAGATAACACTGAAGCTTTCTTT.

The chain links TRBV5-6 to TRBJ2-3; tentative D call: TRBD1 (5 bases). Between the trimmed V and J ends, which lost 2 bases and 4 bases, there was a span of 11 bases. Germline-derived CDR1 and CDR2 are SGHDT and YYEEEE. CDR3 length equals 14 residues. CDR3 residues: CASSLGQGSDTQYF. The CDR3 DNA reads TGTGCCAGCAGCTTAGGGCAGGGATCAGATACGCAGTATTTT.

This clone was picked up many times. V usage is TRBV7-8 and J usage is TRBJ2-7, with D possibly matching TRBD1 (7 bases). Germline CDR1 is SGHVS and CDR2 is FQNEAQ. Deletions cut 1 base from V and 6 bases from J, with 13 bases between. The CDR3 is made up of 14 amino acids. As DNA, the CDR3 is TGTGCCAGCAGCTTAGGACAGGGAGGCTCCGAGCAGTACTTC. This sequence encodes CASSLGQGGSEQYF.

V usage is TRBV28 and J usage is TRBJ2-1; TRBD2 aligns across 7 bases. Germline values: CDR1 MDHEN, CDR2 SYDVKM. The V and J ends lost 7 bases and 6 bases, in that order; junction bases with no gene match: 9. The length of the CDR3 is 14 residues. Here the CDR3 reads CASIGLEWANEQFF. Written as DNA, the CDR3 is TGTGCCAGCATCGGACTAGAGTGGGCCAATGAGCAGTTCTTC.

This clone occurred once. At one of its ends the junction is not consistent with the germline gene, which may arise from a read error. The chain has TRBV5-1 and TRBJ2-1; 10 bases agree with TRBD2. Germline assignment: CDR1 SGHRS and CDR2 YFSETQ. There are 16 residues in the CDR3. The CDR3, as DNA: TGTGCCAGCAGCTTGGGGGCTAGCGGGAGCTACAATGAGCAGTTCTTC. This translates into CASSLGASGSYNEQFF.

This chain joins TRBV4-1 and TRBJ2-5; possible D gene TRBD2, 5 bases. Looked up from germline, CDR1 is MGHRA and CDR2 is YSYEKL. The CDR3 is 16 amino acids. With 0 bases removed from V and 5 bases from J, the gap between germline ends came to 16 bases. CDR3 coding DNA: TGCGCCAGCAGCCAAGATTCGGGGAGCGGTGTGGAGACCCAGTACTTC. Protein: CASSQDSGSGVETQYF.

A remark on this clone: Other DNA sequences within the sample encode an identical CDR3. The CDR3 DNA sequence: TGTGCCAGCAGGAGCGGGAGCTCCTACAATGAGCAGTTCTTC. Translating it yields CASRSGSSYNEQFF. V gene TRBV6-5 combines with J gene TRBJ2-1; 8 bases match TRBD2. This CDR3 comprises 14 residues. Germline trimming cut 6 bases from V and 0 bases from J; bases unmatched to any gene: 1. Germline CDR1 and CDR2: MNHEY and SVGAGI.

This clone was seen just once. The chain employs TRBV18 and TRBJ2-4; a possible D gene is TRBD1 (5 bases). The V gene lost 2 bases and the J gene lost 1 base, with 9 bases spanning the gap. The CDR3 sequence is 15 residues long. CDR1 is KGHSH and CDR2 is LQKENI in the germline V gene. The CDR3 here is CASSPGQGAKNIQYF. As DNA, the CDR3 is TGTGCCAGCTCACCAGGGCAGGGTGCCAAAAACATTCAGTACTTC.

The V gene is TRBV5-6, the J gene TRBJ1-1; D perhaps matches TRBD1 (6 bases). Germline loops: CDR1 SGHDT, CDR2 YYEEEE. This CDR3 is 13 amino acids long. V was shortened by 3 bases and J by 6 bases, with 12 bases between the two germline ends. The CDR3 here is CASSSGTYPEAFF. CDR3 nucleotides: TGTGCCAGCAGCTCCGGGACATATCCTGAAGCTTTCTTT. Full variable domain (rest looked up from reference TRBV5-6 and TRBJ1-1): DAGVTQSPTHLIKTRGQQVTLRCSPKSGHDTVSWYQQALGQGPQFIFQYYEEEERQRGNFPDRFSGHQFPNYSSELNVNALLLGDSALYLCASSSGTYPEAFFGQGTRLTVV.

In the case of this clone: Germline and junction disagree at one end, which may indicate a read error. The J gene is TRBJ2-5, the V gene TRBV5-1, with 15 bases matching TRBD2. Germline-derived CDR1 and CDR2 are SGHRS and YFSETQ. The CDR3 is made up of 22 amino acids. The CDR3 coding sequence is TGTGCCAGCAGCTCCTCCAACTCACTCGGACTAGCGGGAGGGCTAACCCAAGAGACCCAGTACTTC. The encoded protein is CASSSSNSLGLAGGLTQETQYF.

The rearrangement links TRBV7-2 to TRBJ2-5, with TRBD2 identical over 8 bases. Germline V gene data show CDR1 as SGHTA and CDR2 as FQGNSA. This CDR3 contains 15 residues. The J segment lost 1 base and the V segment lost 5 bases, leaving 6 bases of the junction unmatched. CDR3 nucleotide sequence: TGTGCCAGCAGCCGGGACGGGGGGGGCCAAGAGACCCAGTACTTC. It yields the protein CASSRDGGGQETQYF.

CDR3 in amino acids: CASSDRGFAFF. Here the CDR3 DNA reads TGTGCCAGCAGTGACCGGGGGTTTGCTTTCTTT. J is TRBJ1-1 and V is TRBV12-3 or TRBV12-4; D might be TRBD1 (5 bases). Trimming removed 5 bases at V and 11 bases at J, with 12 bases between. This CDR3 contains 11 residues.

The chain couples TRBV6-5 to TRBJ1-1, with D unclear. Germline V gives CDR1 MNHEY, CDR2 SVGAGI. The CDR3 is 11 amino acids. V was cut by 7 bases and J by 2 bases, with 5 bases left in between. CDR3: CASIKNTEAFF. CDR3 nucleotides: TGTGCCAGCATTAAAAACACTGAAGCTTTCTTT.

The CDR3 sequence is CASSHRTSGDTGELFF. The CDR3 DNA sequence: TGTGCCAGCAGCCACCGGACTAGCGGGGACACCGGGGAGCTGTTTTTT. The V gene is TRBV14, the J gene TRBJ2-2; TRBD2 agrees at 12 bases. CDR3 length equals 16 residues. Looked up from germline, CDR1 is SGHDN and CDR2 is FVKESK. V shed 3 bases and J 3 bases; nucleotides not matched to a gene: 2.

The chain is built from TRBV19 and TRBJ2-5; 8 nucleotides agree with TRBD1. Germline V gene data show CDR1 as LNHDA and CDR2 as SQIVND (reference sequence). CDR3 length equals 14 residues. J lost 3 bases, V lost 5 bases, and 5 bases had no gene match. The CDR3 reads CASSSAGGKETQYF. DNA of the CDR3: TGTGCCAGTAGTTCGGCAGGGGGCAAAGAGACCCAGTACTTC.

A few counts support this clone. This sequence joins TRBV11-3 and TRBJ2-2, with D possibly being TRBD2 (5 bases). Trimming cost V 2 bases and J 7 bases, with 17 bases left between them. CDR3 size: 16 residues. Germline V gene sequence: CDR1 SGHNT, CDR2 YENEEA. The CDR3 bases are TGTGCCAGCAGCTTAAGAGGGAGCGGTATGGGCGGGGAGCTGTTTTTT. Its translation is CASSLRGSGMGGELFF.

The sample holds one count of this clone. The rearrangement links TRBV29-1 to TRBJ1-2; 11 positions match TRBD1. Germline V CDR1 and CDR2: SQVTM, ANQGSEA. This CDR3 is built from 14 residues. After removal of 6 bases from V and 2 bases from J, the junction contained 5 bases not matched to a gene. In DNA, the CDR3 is TGCAGCGTCACCCGGGACAGGGGGAACTATGGCTACACCTTC. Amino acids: CSVTRDRGNYGYTF.